This T cell receptor (beta chain) was sequenced during a study of CD8 T cells in ankylosing spondylitis (dated by TCRdb to about 2017). Study-wide context: The study set out to find disease-linked TCR variants by profiling T cell receptor beta repertoires in ankylosing spondylitis patients and healthy donors. The full study cohort was made up of approximately 27 ankylosing spondylitis patients and some 100 healthy donors. Peripheral blood was sampled, and synovial fluid was also collected from ankylosing spondylitis patients. What the work shows at the level of the full study, not this receptor alone: The disease-linked clones showed a CD8+ phenotype and occurred at relatively low frequencies in peripheral blood. The disease-linked clones were reported to be significantly enriched in matched synovial fluid samples from ankylosing spondylitis patients. A TCR beta motif made up of several highly homologous amino acid variants appeared to be characteristic of blood from ankylosing spondylitis patients. Some of the motif variants had been reported before in the synovial fluid and blood of reactive arthritis patients, a finding that suggests common disease-initiation mechanisms.

Trimming costs V 3 bases and J 6 bases, and their ends lie 14 bases apart. There are 14 amino acids in the CDR3, from cysteine to phenylalanine inclusive. Here the CDR3 DNA is all that survives: 42 bases in frame from base 1. CDR1 MNHNS and CDR2 SASEGT were looked up in the germline V gene. On this clonotype: It has no known antigen specificity. No base quality values were provided; no much bigger clone lies one nucleotide off.

TCRdb names Illumina HiSeq 2500 as the instrument used. TCR beta libraries were prepared by quantitative 5'-RACE with molecular barcodes. The source study handled its data this way. A new computational method based on a probabilistic model of VDJ rearrangement was used to identify disease-linked TCR variants. Clones were called with MiXCR by TCRdb after fastp trimmed the public reads at Q25, and only in-frame beta chains were retained. Entries are consolidated by CDR3 protein sequence, retaining the most common genes and DNA. TCRdb, not the authors, supplied the V and J calls. The sample profile shows more than 100,000 distinct CDR3 sequences; approximately 17% of them were found once. The top ten clonotypes cover around a third of the sample.

This chain is built from TRBV6-1 and TRBJ1-1, and the D gene may be TRBD1, 5 bases matching. The clonotype was recovered from a male donor with ankylosing spondylitis. Sequenced sample: blood, either unsorted or a sorted T cell fraction (not recorded which). CDR3 protein: CASSDQQESSEAFF. Read as DNA, the sequence is TGTGCCAGCAGTGATCAACAGGAAAGCTCTGAAGCTTTCTTT.